The T cell receptor (beta chain) under discussion was sequenced for a study of T cells after yellow fever vaccination. Points from the study as a whole: Clones that expanded after primary vaccination mostly reappeared after the booster (approximately 96% CD4, 80% to 90% CD8). Some clonotypes, a small share, were shared between CD4 and CD8 compartments. High-abundance clonotypes from the bulk population could contaminate FACS-sorted repertoires.

V shed 6 bases, J shed 0 bases, and the junction held 4 bases outside the gene matches. Germline CDR1 SNHLY, CDR2 FYNNEI. The CDR3 has 14 residues. It was through 5'RACE template switching that TCR cDNA was made, with a universal primer site and UMIs added. TCRdb ran MiXCR on the 5' RACE reads and lists one entry per CDR3 protein. Altogether some 290,000 distinct CDR3 sequences are present, about 10% being singletons, with the ten largest covering 2.5% to 4%. A note on this clonotype: The target antigen is unknown.

This receptor was obtained from a man aged 18 to 29 who received the YFV17D yellow fever vaccine. The rearrangement links TRBV2 to TRBJ1-1; 7 bases map to TRBD1. The sample consisted of CD4+ T cells sorted from PBMCs, taken 45 days after the yellow fever booster vaccination. CDR3 sequence: CASRDRFMNTEAFF. CDR3 in DNA: TGTGCCAGCAGGGACAGGTTCATGAACACTGAAGCTTTCTTT.